This TCR beta chain was obtained from a study of tumor and adjacent non-tumor tissue in lung cancer. RNA was extracted from bulk tissue without any cell sorting. The normal lung tissue was taken more than 3 cm from the tumor edge. This clonotype occurred once. Three rounds of nested PCR, following a modified ARM-PCR protocol, produced the TCRbeta library. TCRdb re-called the multiplex PCR reads with MiXCR, one entry per CDR3 protein. The sample lists 35,000 to 50,000 distinct CDR3 sequences, 60% seen once, with about 50% in the top ten. CDR1 is MNHNS and CDR2 is SASEGT in the germline V gene. This CDR3 spans 13 amino acids. Trimming took off 6 bases at V and 5 bases at J, with 11 bases between the two ends.

Sequencing was performed on distant non-tumor lung tissue. The sequence derives from a man in his fifties with non-small cell lung cancer. This chain uses TRBV6-1 with TRBJ2-1; D ambiguous. CDR3 residues: CASSPRRNNEQFF. The CDR3 coding sequence is TGTGCCAGCAGCCCGAGAAGGAACAATGAGCAGTTCTTC.